These T cell receptor beta chains were read from a single sample in a study of human T cells and chemical hapten exposure. TCRdb ran MiXCR on the 5' RACE reads and lists one entry per CDR3 protein. The sample carries approximately 81,000 distinct CDR3 sequences, roughly 8% recorded once. These receptors all stem from a male donor in good health. Each CDR3 is given without its conserved first and last residue. The D gene is left open where the match is weak.

D: TRBD1; V: TRBV20-1; J: TRBJ1-1; CDR3: SANRGTNTEAF
D: NA; V: TRBV7-9; J: TRBJ2-7; CDR3: ASSSRTSYEQY
D: TRBD1; V: TRBV27; J: TRBJ1-3; CDR3: ASSSGGSTIY
D: NA; V: TRBV7-2; J: TRBJ2-7; CDR3: ASSLAIASYEQY
D: TRBD2; V: TRBV20-1; J: TRBJ2-3; CDR3: SALAGGGDTQY
D: TRBD1; V: TRBV6-5; J: TRBJ2-6; CDR3: ASSYWGQVLSGANVLT
D: NA; V: TRBV4-1; J: TRBJ2-7; CDR3: ASSQRQASSYEQY
D: TRBD1; V: TRBV19; J: TRBJ1-5; CDR3: ASSMTGTNSNQPQH
D: TRBD1; V: TRBV5-1; J: TRBJ1-6; CDR3: ASSPGQGSSPLH
D: TRBD2; V: TRBV5-6; J: TRBJ2-5; CDR3: ASSLKTSSSEETQY
D: NA; V: TRBV6-1; J: TRBJ2-7; CDR3: ASRDFAAEQY
D: TRBD1; V: TRBV6-1; J: TRBJ1-3; CDR3: AISGPRQGLSGNTIY
D: TRBD1; V: TRBV6-2/TRBV6-3; J: TRBJ1-1; CDR3: ASSYSTGSWAEAF
D: NA; V: TRBV12-3/TRBV12-4; J: TRBJ2-5; CDR3: ASSSGFLEETQY
D: TRBD1; V: TRBV2; J: TRBJ2-3; CDR3: ASSGGQGFSTDTQY
D: NA; V: TRBV4-2; J: TRBJ1-2; CDR3: ASSQGQGTYGYT
D: NA; V: TRBV7-2; J: TRBJ1-3; CDR3: ASSLVGRTGNTIY
D: TRBD2; V: TRBV13; J: TRBJ2-7; CDR3: ASSGTLAGFYEQY
D: NA; V: TRBV6-4; J: TRBJ2-2; CDR3: ASSATETGELF